This T cell receptor beta chain was identified during a study of cytomegalovirus exposure and HLA in healthy donors. Study outcomes and limitations: Reported results showed that the classifier diagnosed cytomegalovirus status with high specificity and sensitivity. The records held CMV serostatus as the only immune exposure information. Previous analysis showed most TCR beta V segments were productive about 87% or about 30% of the time. Cytomegalovirus association was assigned to about 150 TCR beta chains.

The PCR had 60 Vbeta and 13 Jbeta primers. Repertoires were generated with immunoSEQ multiplex PCR, while TCRdb's copy carries only in-frame clones and drops some. The table shows 65,000 to 90,000 clones, with roughly 70% occurring only once. The CDR3 loop spans 15 amino acids. CDR1 SGHNT and CDR2 YYREEE come from the germline V gene (reference sequence). V was clipped by 5 bases and J by 5 bases, with 17 bases between them. Regarding this clone: Its antigen is undetermined.

This clonotype was sampled from a man aged 35 to 55 in good health and CMV-seronegative. Input material: PBMCs. The chain links TRBV5-4 to TRBJ1-3; D not resolved. DNA of the CDR3: TGTGCCAGCAGTTTTTCCGAGGACGGGAGAAACACCATATATTTT. It is translated as CASSFSEDGRNTIYF. Complete variable domain (other parts from reference TRBV5-4 and TRBJ1-3): ETGVTQSPTHLIKTRGQQVTLRCSSQSGHNTVSWYQQALGQGPQFIFQYYREEENGRGNFPPRFSGLQFPNYSSELNVNALELDDSALYLCASSFSEDGRNTIYFGEGSWLTVV.